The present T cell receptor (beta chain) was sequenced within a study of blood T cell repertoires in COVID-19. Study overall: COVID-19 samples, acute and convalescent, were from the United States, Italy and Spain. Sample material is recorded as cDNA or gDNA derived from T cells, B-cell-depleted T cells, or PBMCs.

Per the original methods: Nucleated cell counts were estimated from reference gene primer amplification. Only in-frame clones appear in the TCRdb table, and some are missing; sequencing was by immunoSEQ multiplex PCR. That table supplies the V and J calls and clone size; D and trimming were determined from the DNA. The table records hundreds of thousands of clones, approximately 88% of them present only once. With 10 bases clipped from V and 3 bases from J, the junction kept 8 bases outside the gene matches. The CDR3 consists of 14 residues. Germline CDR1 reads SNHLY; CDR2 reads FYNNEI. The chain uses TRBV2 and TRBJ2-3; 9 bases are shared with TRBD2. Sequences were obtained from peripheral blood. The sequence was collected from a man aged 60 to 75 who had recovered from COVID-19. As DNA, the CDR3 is TGTGCCATTGGAGCGGGGGGATCGACAGATACGCAGTATTTT. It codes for CAIGAGGSTDTQYF.